The entry below describes one T cell receptor (beta chain). No antigen is known for it. The V end was cut by 4 bases, the J end by 4 bases, with 7 bases between. The length of the CDR3 is 12 residues. Time point defined: recipient sample about 28 days before transplant, after cytoreduction. The sample belongs to a study of T cell clonotyping in hematopoietic cell transplantation. About the study: Cytoreduction preceded collection of pretransplant recipient samples.

The repertoire was sequenced with immunoSEQ multiplex PCR; TCRdb's copy has only in-frame clones and lacks some. The sample includes roughly 29,000 clones, around three quarters of them seen just once. Study outcomes and limitations: Recipient TCR diversity dropped after transplant; expanded clonotypes rose from day 30 to 180. Higher Inverse Simpson Index values in graft donor and pretransplant recipient predicted broader posttransplant TCR diversity. At the given depth, recipient repertoires were over 97% de novo clonotypes.

The material sequenced was peripheral blood mononuclear cells, taken before stem cell transplant. The chain links TRBV23-1 to TRBJ1-2; D gene uncertain. TRBV23-1 is reported as an ORF; its role is uncertain. The origin of this receptor is a woman in her thirties with chronic myeloid leukemia. Some clones in this sample may be carry-over from other donors' samples. Written as DNA, the CDR3 is TGCGCCAGCAGTCCTCCCTTCTATGGCTACACCTTC. This encodes CASSPPFYGYTF.